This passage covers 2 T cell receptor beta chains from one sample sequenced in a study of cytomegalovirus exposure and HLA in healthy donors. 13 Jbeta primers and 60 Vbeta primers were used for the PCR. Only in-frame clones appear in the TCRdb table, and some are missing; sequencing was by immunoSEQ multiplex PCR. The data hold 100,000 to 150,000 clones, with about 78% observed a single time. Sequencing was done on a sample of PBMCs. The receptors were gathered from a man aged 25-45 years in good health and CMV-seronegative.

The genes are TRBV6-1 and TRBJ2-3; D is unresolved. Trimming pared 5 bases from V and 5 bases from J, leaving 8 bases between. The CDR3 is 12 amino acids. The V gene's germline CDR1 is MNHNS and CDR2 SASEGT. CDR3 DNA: TGTGCCAGCAGTCCACGGTTAGATACGCAGTATTTT. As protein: CASSPRLDTQYF.

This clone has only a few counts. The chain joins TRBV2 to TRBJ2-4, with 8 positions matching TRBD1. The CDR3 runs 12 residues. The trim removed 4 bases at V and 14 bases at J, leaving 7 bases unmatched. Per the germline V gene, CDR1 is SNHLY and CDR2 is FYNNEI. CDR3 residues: CASSGTGKFEYF. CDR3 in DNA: TGTGCCAGCAGTGGGACAGGGAAGTTTGAGTACTTC.